The 23 T cell receptor beta chains presented below share a single source sample, sequenced in a study of cytomegalovirus exposure and HLA in healthy donors. The repertoire was sequenced with immunoSEQ multiplex PCR; TCRdb's copy has only in-frame clones and lacks some. The sample includes 250,000 to 300,000 clones, 80% to 90% seen only once; the top ten take approximately 1%. Sample: PBMCs. The origin of the receptors is a woman between 18 and 29 years old in good health and CMV-seronegative.

The J gene is TRBJ1-2, the V gene TRBV6-5; maybe TRBD1 (5 bases). Trimming pared 6 bases from V and 2 bases from J, leaving 13 bases between. The V gene's germline CDR1 is MNHEY and CDR2 SVGAGI. The CDR3 consists of 14 residues. The CDR3 loop is CASRVGGSNYGYTF. The DNA of the CDR3 is TGTGCCAGCAGAGTCGGGGGATCAAACTATGGCTACACCTTC.

The chain links TRBV11-2 to TRBJ2-3, with 11 positions matching TRBD2. The CDR3 spans 18 residues. Germline-derived CDR1 and CDR2 are SGHAT and FQNNGV. The V gene end was trimmed by 5 bases and the J gene end by 2 bases; junction bases not matched to a gene: 12. CDR3 protein: CASSGAGTSGYYTDTQYF. The CDR3 DNA sequence: TGTGCCAGCAGCGGTGCCGGGACTAGCGGTTACTACACAGATACGCAGTATTTT.

This sequence joins TRBV12-5 and TRBJ1-5, with TRBD1 as a possible D gene (6 bases). The germline gives CDR1 LGHNT, CDR2 FRNRAP. Trimming pared 0 bases from V and 9 bases from J, leaving 18 bases between. The CDR3 runs 16 residues. The CDR3 DNA is TGTGCTAGTGGTTTGGTACACGGACAGCAAGTTCCGCCCCAGCATTTT. Residues: CASGLVHGQQVPPQHF.

This chain connects TRBV27 to TRBJ1-2, with D unresolved. Germline values: CDR1 MNHEY, CDR2 SMNVEV (reference sequence). The CDR3 loop spans 15 amino acids. Trimming removed 0 bases from V and 0 bases from J, with 8 bases in between. CDR3 nucleotide sequence: TGTGCCAGCAGTTTATCCTTCACAGCTAACTATGGCTACACCTTC. This codes for CASSLSFTANYGYTF.

This chain connects TRBV25-1 to TRBJ2-7, with D unresolved. The CDR3 has 12 residues. In germline, CDR1 is MGHDK, CDR2 SYGVNS. The V and J ends lost 3 bases and 7 bases respectively, with 10 bases between them. The CDR3 region is CASSESTWEQYF. The DNA for the CDR3 is TGTGCCAGCAGTGAGTCGACTTGGGAGCAGTACTTC.

V gene TRBV27 combines with J gene TRBJ1-5; D not certain. The CDR3 sequence is 16 residues long. Trimming pared 0 bases from V and 2 bases from J, leaving 11 bases between. Germline loops: CDR1 MNHEY, CDR2 SMNVEV (reference sequence). As DNA, the CDR3 is TGTGCCAGCAGTTTATCGGGCAGGTGGGGCAATCAGCCCCAGCATTTT. Translating gives CASSLSGRWGNQPQHF.

The CDR3 DNA reads as TGTGCCAGCACAGAAGGACTCCGGGGGGACTATGGCTACACCTTC. It encodes CASTEGLRGDYGYTF. The J gene is TRBJ1-2, the V gene TRBV6-1; TRBD1 might be the D (5 bases). The CDR3 is made up of 15 amino acids. Between the trimmed V and J ends, which lost 7 bases and 3 bases, there was a span of 18 bases. Germline V gives CDR1 MNHNS, CDR2 SASEGT.

Only one count was recorded for this clone. The rearrangement uses TRBV6-9 and TRBJ1-3; tentatively, D is TRBD1 (5 bases). Trimming stripped 6 bases from V and 0 bases from J, with 12 bases between. This CDR3 region has 15 residues. Germline V gene data show CDR1 as MNHGY and CDR2 as SVAAGI. CDR3: CASSPQGLSGNTIYF. In DNA, the CDR3 is TGTGCCAGCAGCCCCCAGGGACTCTCTGGAAACACCATATATTTT.

The chain is built from TRBV30 and TRBJ2-1; D might be TRBD1 (5 bases). The V end lost 4 bases, the J end lost 0 bases, and 13 bases lay between the germline ends. The CDR3 is 15 residues long. The germline CDR1 and CDR2 sequences are GTSNPN and SVGIG (reference sequence). In nucleotides, the CDR3 is TGTGCCTGGAACTCAGGGTACAGCTCCTACAATGAGCAGTTCTTC. It yields the protein CAWNSGYSSYNEQFF.

This chain uses TRBV7-9 with TRBJ2-1, with 8 bases identical to TRBD2. CDR1 is SEHNR, CDR2 FQNEAQ, per germline (reference sequence). The V segment lost 2 bases and the J segment 4 bases; nucleotides outside the gene matches: 4. CDR3 length: 15 residues. The CDR3 coding sequence is TGTGCCAGCAGCTTATTCGGGAGGGTATACAATGAGCAGTTCTTC. Its protein is CASSLFGRVYNEQFF.

V gene TRBV4-1 combines with J gene TRBJ1-2; TRBD1 matches at 7 bases. Germline V CDR1 and CDR2: MGHRA, YSYEKL. After removal of 1 base from V and 4 bases from J, the junction contained 6 bases not matched to a gene. The CDR3 is 15 amino acids. In DNA form, the CDR3 reads TGCGCCAGCAGCCAAGGGGACAGTCCAACCTATGGCTACACCTTC. Its protein product is CASSQGDSPTYGYTF.

V and J are TRBV6-6 and TRBJ1-5, with TRBD1 matching over 7 bases. CDR3 length: 14 residues. J lost 3 bases, V lost 4 bases, and 3 bases had no gene match. Germline loops: CDR1 MNHNY, CDR2 SVGAGI (reference sequence). CDR3 residues: CASSSTGDNQPQHF. CDR3 coding DNA: TGTGCCAGCAGTTCTACAGGGGACAATCAGCCCCAGCATTTT.

This sequence joins TRBV28 and TRBJ1-3, with D perhaps TRBD1 (6 bases). The V gene lost 4 bases and the J gene lost 2 bases, with 15 bases spanning the gap. The CDR3 loop spans 16 amino acids. The germline V gene encodes CDR1 MDHEN and CDR2 SYDVKM. The chain's CDR3 is CASSSQGILTGNTIYF. The CDR3 region has the DNA TGTGCCAGCAGTTCCCAGGGGATTCTTACTGGAAACACCATATATTTT.

The chain carries TRBV5-4 and TRBJ2-1; 11 nucleotides align to TRBD2. CDR1 is SGHNT, CDR2 YYREEE, per germline (reference sequence). The V segment lost 1 base and the J segment 9 bases; nucleotides outside the gene matches: 3. This CDR3 contains 14 residues. This CDR3 reads CASSLIGTSGEQFF. The CDR3 DNA follows: TGTGCCAGCAGCTTGATCGGGACTAGCGGTGAGCAGTTCTTC.

The CDR3 reads CASSLSTQGSSQPQHF. CDR3 nucleotides: TGTGCCAGCAGTTTATCAACACAGGGGTCGAGTCAGCCCCAGCATTTT. The chain recombines TRBV27 with TRBJ1-5, with 7 nucleotides matching TRBD1. The trim removed 0 bases at V and 6 bases at J, leaving 8 bases unmatched. The CDR3 covers 16 residues. CDR1 is MNHEY and CDR2 is SMNVEV in the germline V gene (reference sequence).

The chain uses TRBV6-1 and TRBJ2-7; D is possibly TRBD1 (5 bases). With 6 bases removed from V and 2 bases from J, the gap between germline ends came to 14 bases. The germline V gene has CDR1 MNHNS and CDR2 SASEGT. The CDR3 is 14 amino acids. The CDR3 sequence is CASSFLTDTYEQYF. The CDR3 DNA is TGTGCCAGCAGCTTTTTGACAGATACCTACGAGCAGTACTTC.

The chain employs TRBV5-1 and TRBJ1-4; 9 bases fit TRBD1. Germline V CDR1 and CDR2: SGHRS, YFSETQ. This CDR3 is 15 amino acids long. Trimming at V came to 3 bases and at J to 7 bases, leaving 7 bases not matched to a gene. The CDR3 nucleotides are TGCGCCAGCAGCTCTGGGGGACAGGGCGGTGAAAAACTGTTTTTT. This encodes CASSSGGQGGEKLFF. Complete variable domain (other parts from reference TRBV5-1 and TRBJ1-4): KAGVTQTPRYLIKTRGQQVTLSCSPISGHRSVSWYQQTPGQGLQFLFEYFSETQRNKGNFPGRFSGRQFSNSRSEMNVSTLELGDSALYLCASSSGGQGGEKLFFGSGTQLSVL.

The CDR3 reads CASSYPSGAHTEAFF. CDR3 DNA: TGTGCCAGCAGTTACCCTAGCGGGGCTCACACTGAAGCTTTCTTT. The chain recombines TRBV6-6 with TRBJ1-1, with D perhaps matching TRBD1 (5 bases). V was pared by 2 bases and J by 3 bases, with 13 bases between. The CDR3 sequence is 15 residues long. Germline values: CDR1 MNHNY, CDR2 SVGAGI (reference sequence).

V gene TRBV6-6 combines with J gene TRBJ1-6; D gene uncertain. The CDR3 is made up of 12 amino acids. Germline assignment: CDR1 MNHNY and CDR2 SVGAGI (reference sequence). Trimming left V 3 bases short and J 6 bases short, with 3 bases between. In DNA form, the CDR3 reads TGTGCCAGCAGTTATCGTAATTCACCCCTCCACTTT. Its protein is CASSYRNSPLHF.

The chain recombines TRBV7-2 with TRBJ1-2; 10 nucleotides align to TRBD1. The CDR3 contains 15 residues. The ends lost 5 bases at V and 4 bases at J; junction bases unmatched: 7. The germline V gene encodes CDR1 SGHTA and CDR2 FQGNSA. The CDR3, as DNA: TGTGCCAGCAGCCGCAGACAGGGGGCGCGCTATGGCTACACCTTC. Amino acid sequence: CASSRRQGARYGYTF. Full variable domain (rest looked up from reference TRBV7-2 and TRBJ1-2): GAGVSQSPSNKVTEKGKDVELRCDPISGHTALYWYRQSLGQGLEFLIYFQGNSAPDKSGLPSDRFSAERTGGSVSTLTIQRTQQEDSAVYLCASSRRQGARYGYTFGSGTRLTVV.

The V call is TRBV1, the J call TRBJ1-6; TRBD1, the D gene given by the table, was not confirmed from the DNA. TRBV1 is annotated as a pseudogene. This CDR3 contains 19 residues. CDR3 region: CTSSQDFTGFRYGNSPLHF. Here the CDR3 DNA reads TGCACCAGCAGCCAAGATTTCACAGGGTTTAGGTACGGCAATTCACCCCTCCACTTT.

V gene TRBV2 combines with J gene TRBJ2-5; D is uncertain. Germline values: CDR1 SNHLY, CDR2 FYNNEI. CDR3 length: 11 residues. The V end lost 4 bases, the J end lost 5 bases, and 5 bases lay between the germline ends. The CDR3 reads CASSVSETQYF. The CDR3 DNA follows: TGTGCCAGCAGTGTTTCGGAGACCCAGTACTTC.

V and J are TRBV28 and TRBJ1-2, with D hard to call. The CDR3 has 14 residues. Germline values: CDR1 MDHEN, CDR2 SYDVKM. V was cut by 6 bases and J by 2 bases, with 13 bases left in between. CDR3: CASRTPGGNYGYTF. CDR3 DNA: TGTGCCAGCAGGACCCCGGGAGGGAACTATGGCTACACCTTC.